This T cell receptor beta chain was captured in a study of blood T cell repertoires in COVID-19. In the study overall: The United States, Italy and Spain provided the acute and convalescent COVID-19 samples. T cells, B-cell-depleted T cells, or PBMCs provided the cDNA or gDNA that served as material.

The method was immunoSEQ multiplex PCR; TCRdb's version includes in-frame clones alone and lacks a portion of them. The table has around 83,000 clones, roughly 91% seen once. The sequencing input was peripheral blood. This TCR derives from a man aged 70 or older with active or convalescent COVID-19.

The CDR3 nucleotides are TGTGCCAGCAGCTTGGACTTATCCTACAATGAGCAGTTCTTC. This encodes CASSLDLSYNEQFF. The chain uses TRBV7-3 and TRBJ2-1, with D maybe TRBD2 (5 bases). The germline gives CDR1 SGHTA, CDR2 FQGTGA. Deletions cut 3 bases from V and 1 base from J, with 7 bases between. This CDR3 region has 14 residues.